This TCR beta chain was sequenced during a study of shared clonotypes between healthy human individuals. Study-wide findings and caveats: Clonotype sharing across several donors was observed for around 5% of naive CD4 clonotypes.

Remarks on this clone: The antigen is unknown.

Clones were read by immunoSEQ multiplex PCR, and TCRdb kept only the in-frame ones, dropping some. The repertoire has about 1 million clones, around 75% of them found once; the top ten carry roughly 1.5%. Source material: memory CD4+ T cells sorted from blood. The subset: CD45RA-negative fraction. The clonotype was recovered from a man between 18 and 29 years old in good health.

The CDR3 loop is CASSSGDGLEAFF. For the CDR3, the DNA is TGTGCCAGCAGCAGCGGTGATGGTCTTGAAGCTTTCTTT. The chain combines TRBV7-9 with TRBJ1-1; the D is unclear. The germline CDR1 and CDR2 sequences are SEHNR and FQNEAQ (reference sequence). Trimming pared 5 bases from V and 7 bases from J, leaving 14 bases between. The CDR3 is made up of 13 amino acids.